The next 10 T cell receptor beta chains were all read from a single sample in a study of identical twins (dated by TCRdb to 2016 to 2017). Receptors were amplified or captured by 5' RACE. The instrument given in TCRdb is Illumina HiSeq 2000. TCRdb trimmed public reads at Q25 via fastp, called clones via MiXCR and kept in-frame beta chains. Identical CDR3 proteins give one entry, which carries the most common genes and DNA. Across this sample there are 350,000 to 450,000 distinct CDR3 sequences, with less than 20% seen only once. Clones ranked in the top ten supply 9% to 15% of the sample. The sample comprised naive T cells sorted from blood. Read against the paper, the sample's cell subset or site label means: cells isolated with a human naive T-cell isolation kit. All receptors come from a man aged 45 to 65 in good health.

The chain joins TRBV9 to TRBJ1-5, with D maybe TRBD1 (5 bases). The CDR3 sequence is 15 residues long. V lost 0 bases to trimming and J lost 1 base, with 8 bases between them. Germline V gives CDR1 SGDLS, CDR2 YYNGEE. CDR3 sequence (DNA): TGTGCCAGCAGCGTAGGTTCAGGGAGCAATCAGCCCCAGCATTTT. This translates into CASSVGSGSNQPQHF.

V gene TRBV24-1 combines with J gene TRBJ1-2; D not resolved. Per germline, CDR1 KGHDR and CDR2 SFDVKD. The V and J ends lost 6 bases and 3 bases respectively, with 10 bases between them. The CDR3 contains 13 residues. Here the CDR3 reads CATSLGIHYGYTF. DNA of the CDR3: TGTGCCACCAGTTTAGGGATCCACTATGGCTACACCTTC.

This clonotype has ten or more counts. This chain links TRBV6-5 with TRBJ2-3; 9 bases line up with TRBD2. The CDR3 sequence is 16 residues long. V was pared by 0 bases and J by 3 bases, with 4 bases of the junction left unmatched. Germline loops: CDR1 MNHEY, CDR2 SVGAGI. The CDR3 DNA follows: TGTGCCAGCAGTTACTCCAGCGGGGGGTGGACAGATACGCAGTATTTT. This codes for CASSYSSGGWTDTQYF.

This clonotype occurred a few times. The chain is built from TRBV10-2 and TRBJ2-7; TRBD2 aligns across 12 bases. From germline, CDR1 is WSHSY and CDR2 SAAADI. The CDR3 sequence is 14 residues long. Trimming took 9 bases from V and 2 from J; bases not matched to a gene: 5. CDR3 residues: CASQRLAGAYEQYF. Here the CDR3 DNA reads TGCGCCAGTCAAAGACTAGCGGGAGCCTACGAGCAGTACTTC.

The V and J genes are TRBV5-1 and TRBJ2-7; TRBD1 matches 9 bases. Germline lookup yields CDR1 SGHRS and CDR2 YFSETQ. The V and J ends lost 4 bases and 6 bases, in that order; junction bases with no gene match: 8. The CDR3 covers 14 residues. DNA of the CDR3: TGCGCCAGCAGCCTCCGGGACAGGGCCCCCGAGCAGTACTTC. It codes for CASSLRDRAPEQYF.

The rearrangement joins TRBV5-1 to TRBJ2-4; 9 positions agree with TRBD2. CDR1 SGHRS and CDR2 YFSETQ come from the germline V gene. Germline trimming cut 0 bases from V and 6 bases from J; bases unmatched to any gene: 7. The CDR3 extends over 16 amino acids. In DNA, the CDR3 is TGCGCCAGCAGCTTGGAGGCGGGAGGGTCAGGAAACATTCAGTACTTC. The encoded protein is CASSLEAGGSGNIQYF.

In nucleotides, the CDR3 is TGTGCCAGCAGCGCCGCCGGGACTTGGAACACTGAAGCTTTCTTT. Residues: CASSAAGTWNTEAFF. This sequence joins TRBV7-2 and TRBJ1-1, with D tentatively TRBD1 (5 bases). The germline V gene has CDR1 SGHTA and CDR2 FQGNSA. Trimming removed 5 bases from V and 1 base from J, with 14 bases in between. This CDR3 contains 15 residues.

As concerns this clonotype: A clone one base away is much larger, so this may be a read error. The chain links TRBV5-1 to TRBJ2-2; no reliable D call. V lost 2 bases, J lost 3 bases, and 11 bases lay in between. CDR1 and CDR2 (germline): SGHRS, YFSETQ. The CDR3 sequence is 15 residues long. The CDR3 spells CASSFGNADTGELFF. As DNA, the CDR3 is TGCGCCAGCAGCTTTGGCAACGCGGACACCGGGGAGCTGTTTTTT.

On this clonotype: A much more abundant neighbour one base away suggests this may be a read error. The rearrangement uses TRBV20-1 and TRBJ2-5, with 10 bases identical to TRBD2. CDR1 is DFQATT, CDR2 SNEGSKA, per germline (reference sequence). This CDR3 comprises 15 residues. Germline trimming cut 6 bases from V and 5 bases from J; bases unmatched to any gene: 12. Here the CDR3 DNA reads TGCAGTGCCCTACGGATTAGCGGGGGGTTTGAGACCCAGTACTTC. It specifies CSALRISGGFETQYF.

The J gene is TRBJ2-7, the V gene TRBV12-3 or TRBV12-4; D gene unclear. The CDR3 has 16 residues. V lost 6 bases and J 0 bases, leaving 18 bases between the germline ends. Written as DNA, the CDR3 is TGTGCCAGCAGCGAGAAACACCCGATGCCCTCCTACGAGCAGTACTTC. It translates to CASSEKHPMPSYEQYF.